The 16 T cell receptor beta chains below all came from one sample that was sequenced in a study of blood T cell repertoires in COVID-19. Assay used: immunoSEQ multiplex PCR; TCRdb lists only in-frame clones, some missing. The table shows 390,000 or so clones, with approximately 89% occurring only once. The sample was peripheral blood. These receptors were obtained from a woman in her thirties with COVID-19, enrolled during active disease.

V usage is TRBV5-4 and J usage is TRBJ2-1; D is ambiguous. The CDR3 contains 15 residues. V gave up 2 bases and J gave up 3 bases, with 12 bases separating them. Germline loops: CDR1 SGHNT, CDR2 YYREEE (reference sequence). The DNA for the CDR3 is TGTGCCAGCAGCTTCGGTCTACCTCTCTACAATGAGCAGTTCTTC. Encoded protein: CASSFGLPLYNEQFF.

Comments on this clone: One junction end does not reproduce the germline sequence, and a read error may be involved. The chain has TRBV27 and TRBJ1-1; possibly TRBD1 for D (5 bases). Germline V gene data show CDR1 as MNHEY and CDR2 as SMNVEV (reference sequence). There are 13 residues in the CDR3. CDR3 protein: CASSTGPSREAFF. Written as DNA, the CDR3 is TGTGCCAGCAGCACGGGACCTTCACGGGAGGCCTTTTTC.

V usage is TRBV7-8 and J usage is TRBJ2-3; perhaps TRBD2 as D (5 bases). Germline CDR1 is SGHVS and CDR2 is FQNEAQ. V dropped 6 bases and J dropped 2 bases, with 21 bases sitting between them. This CDR3 has 17 residues. DNA for the CDR3: TGTGCCAGCAGAACGAGCCCAGAGGGAACATACACAGATACGCAGTATTTT. The encoded protein is CASRTSPEGTYTDTQYF. The variable domain in full, completed from reference TRBV7-8 and TRBJ2-3, reads GAGVSQSPRYKVAKRGQDVALRCDPISGHVSLFWYQQALGQGPEFLTYFQNEAQLDKSGLPSDRFFAERPEGSVSTLKIQRTQQEDSAVYLCASRTSPEGTYTDTQYFGPGTRLTVL.

This clone occurred many times. The chain joins TRBV3-1 (or the pseudogene TRBV3-2) to TRBJ2-1, with 7 bases lining up with TRBD2. The CDR3 runs 15 residues. V lost 1 base, J lost 6 bases, and 6 bases stayed unmatched. Germline V CDR1 and CDR2: LGHDT, YNNKEL (reference sequence). CDR3 DNA: TGTGCCAGCAGCCAAGGGATCGTAGCGGGCAATGAGCAGTTCTTC. Its protein product is CASSQGIVAGNEQFF.

The J gene is TRBJ2-5, the V gene TRBV6-2 or TRBV6-3; TRBD1 aligns across 11 bases. Looked up from germline, CDR1 is MNHEY and CDR2 is SVGEGT. With 2 bases clipped from V and 4 bases from J, the junction kept 3 bases outside the gene matches. This CDR3 comprises 15 residues. CDR3 sequence reads: CASSYPDRGRETQYF. CDR3 DNA sequence: TGTGCCAGCAGTTACCCGGACAGGGGGCGAGAGACCCAGTACTTC.

This clone was counted a single time. The rearrangement joins TRBV5-4 to TRBJ1-1, with TRBD1 as a possible D gene (5 bases). The CDR3 is made up of 14 amino acids. Germline CDR1 is SGHNT and CDR2 is YYREEE (reference sequence). Trimming took 7 bases from V and 4 from J, leaving 17 bases between them. The CDR3 region has the DNA TGTGCCAGCCGACCCGGGGGTGGTTTCACTGAAGCTTTCTTT. Its translation is CASRPGGGFTEAFF.

The chain joins TRBV7-9 to TRBJ1-3, with 10 nucleotides matching TRBD1. CDR3 size: 16 residues. V trimming: 1 base; J trimming: 2 bases; junction bases outside the gene matches: 2. Germline lookup yields CDR1 SEHNR and CDR2 FQNEAQ (reference sequence). The CDR3 is CASSLETGGTGNTIYF. The CDR3 region has the DNA TGTGCCAGCAGCTTAGAGACAGGGGGCACTGGAAACACCATATATTTT.

V and J are TRBV6-1 and TRBJ1-5; D gene uncertain. Germline loops: CDR1 MNHNS, CDR2 SASEGT. The CDR3 totals 14 residues. Trimming stripped 1 base from V and 9 bases from J, with 13 bases between. The CDR3 protein is CASSEGSGGRPQHF. The CDR3 DNA follows: TGTGCCAGCAGTGAAGGTTCTGGCGGGCGGCCCCAGCATTTT.

This clone was counted once. The CDR3 carries no conserved terminal phenylalanine or tryptophan, so it likely arises from a read error. The DNA is left out, because the CDR3 cannot be placed on it with certainty; the CDR3 is given as TCRdb lists it. The chain combines TRBV28 with TRBJ2-4; the D call of TRBD1 is as the table states it, not checked on the DNA. The CDR3 extends over 9 residues, inclusive of both ends. Germline CDR1 and CDR2: MDHEN and SYDVKM. The CDR3 loop is CATFPDRLE.

The chain joins TRBV9 to TRBJ2-7, with TRBD2 as a possible D gene (6 bases). The CDR3 is made up of 15 amino acids. Germline lookup yields CDR1 SGDLS and CDR2 YYNGEE. V lost 4 bases and J lost 5, with 19 bases in between. The CDR3 is CASSPRDFLGHEQYF. CDR3 in DNA: TGTGCCAGCAGCCCTCGGGACTTCCTAGGCCACGAGCAGTACTTC.

This clone was recorded only once. The chain employs TRBV5-8 and TRBJ2-3; 11 bases fit TRBD2. The CDR3 extends over 16 amino acids. Germline V gene data show CDR1 as SGHTS and CDR2 as YDEGEE. V lost 3 bases, J lost 2 bases, and 5 bases stayed unmatched. DNA of the CDR3: TGTGCCAGCAGCTCCGGGACTAGCGGTGACACAGATACGCAGTATTTT. Encoded protein: CASSSGTSGDTDTQYF.

The rearrangement links TRBV5-1 to TRBJ2-7; 9 nucleotides line up with TRBD1. J was trimmed by 6 bases and V by 3 bases; bases with no gene match: 4. The CDR3 contains 13 residues. The germline CDR1 and CDR2 sequences are SGHRS and YFSETQ. Here the CDR3 reads CASSWGQGPEQYF. CDR3 DNA: TGCGCCAGCAGCTGGGGACAGGGACCCGAGCAGTACTTC.

J is TRBJ1-1 and V is TRBV30; D gene ambiguous. This CDR3 spans 12 amino acids. Looked up from germline, CDR1 is GTSNPN and CDR2 is SVGIG (reference sequence). The V end was cut by 4 bases, the J end by 3 bases, with 9 bases between. CDR3 region: CAWNRGDTEAFF. As DNA, the CDR3 is TGTGCCTGGAACCGCGGGGACACTGAAGCTTTCTTT.

This chain uses TRBV5-1 with TRBJ1-1; possibly TRBD1 for D (6 bases). The V end lost 2 bases, the J end lost 5 bases, and 19 bases lay between the germline ends. CDR3 length: 16 residues. From germline, CDR1 is SGHRS and CDR2 YFSETQ. CDR3 residues: CASSLNLRGERTEAFF. CDR3 sequence (DNA): TGCGCCAGCAGCTTAAATCTCAGGGGAGAAAGAACTGAAGCTTTCTTT.

The genes are TRBV28 and TRBJ2-4; no reliable D call. Germline CDR1 and CDR2: MDHEN and SYDVKM. The CDR3 loop spans 13 amino acids. Trimming removed 4 bases at V and 0 bases at J, with 4 bases between. The CDR3 spells CASSSVAKNIQYF. The CDR3 nucleotides read TGTGCCAGCAGTTCAGTAGCCAAAAACATTCAGTACTTC.

V usage is TRBV5-5 and J usage is TRBJ2-1; 8 bases are shared with TRBD1. Germline CDR1 is SGHKS and CDR2 is YYEKEE (reference sequence). The ends lost 4 bases at V and 3 bases at J; junction bases unmatched: 6. The length of the CDR3 is 15 residues. DNA for the CDR3: TGTGCCAGCAGCGGGTTAACAGGGGGCTACAATGAGCAGTTCTTC. Protein sequence: CASSGLTGGYNEQFF. Using reference TRBV5-5 and TRBJ2-1 for the parts outside the CDR3, the full variable domain is DAGVTQSPTHLIKTRGQQVTLRCSPISGHKSVSWYQQVLGQGPQFIFQYYEKEERGRGNFPDRFSARQFPNYSSELNVNALLLGDSALYLCASSGLTGGYNEQFFGPGTRLTVL.